This TCR beta chain originates from a study of cytomegalovirus exposure and HLA in healthy donors. Donors counted as nominally healthy when sampled, yet unrecorded immune exposures were likely. CDR3 size: 17 residues. Germline CDR1 is LNHNV and CDR2 is YYDKDF (reference sequence). After removal of 1 base from V and 6 bases from J, the junction contained 11 bases not matched to a gene. PCR used 60 Vbeta primers and 13 Jbeta primers. Generated by immunoSEQ multiplex PCR, the TCRdb table keeps only in-frame clones and is missing some. Seen here are some 70,000 clones, roughly 84% observed once, and the top ten hold about 2.4%.

The origin of this receptor is a woman between 45 and 60 years old in good health and CMV-seronegative. Sequencing was performed on PBMCs. The chain has TRBV15 and TRBJ2-4; TRBD1 matches 8 bases. CDR3 residues: CATSRGWSGGRGNIQYF. DNA of the CDR3: TGTGCCACCAGCAGAGGGTGGTCAGGGGGCAGGGGAAACATTCAGTACTTC.